This entry lists 30 T cell receptor beta chains sequenced from one sample in a study of naive and memory T cell subsets (dated by TCRdb to the late 2010s). The protocol used for the library was UMI-ligation and nested PCR. The reads were generated on an Illumina MiSeq. The beta constant-region primer consisted of an equimolar mixture of two oligonucleotides that together covered TRBC1 and TRBC2. Four rounds of PCR were used to amplify ligated cDNA, with nested alpha and beta constant-region primers being used together with the SP2 primer. The public reads were quality trimmed at Q25 with fastp and then assembled into clones with MiXCR by TCRdb, keeping productive beta chains. Entries that share a CDR3 protein sequence are merged under the most common genes and DNA. The sample yields about 150,000 distinct CDR3 sequences; roughly 22% were counted once. The top ten clones comprise around 0.11% of the sample.

The full study reports these points: A few larger clonotypes were present in naive repertoires, particularly the CD8 repertoires, and these clonotypes were possibly memory cells re-expressing CD45RA.

For these receptors, no antigen is known. Sample: naive CD4+ T cells from blood. The sample's cell subset or site label is to be understood as: naive T cells, CD45RA high CD27+. These receptor sequences come from a human donor in good health.

In its sample, this clonotype was seen many times. The genes are TRBV20-1 and TRBJ2-3; tentative D call: TRBD2 (5 bases). Trimming pared 4 bases from V and 0 bases from J, leaving 8 bases between. Germline loops: CDR1 DFQATT, CDR2 SNEGSKA (reference sequence). The CDR3 has 13 residues. The chain's CDR3 is CSAKRTSTDTQYF. CDR3 bases: TGCAGTGCTAAACGGACTAGCACAGATACGCAGTATTTT.

The chain links TRBV10-3 to TRBJ1-1; D ambiguous. The V and J ends lost 6 bases and 0 bases respectively, with 14 bases between them. CDR1 is ENHRY and CDR2 is SYGVKD in the germline V gene. This CDR3 region has 15 residues. The CDR3, as DNA: TGTGCCATCAGCTTTACGGCAGGTATGAACACTGAAGCTTTCTTT. Its translation is CAISFTAGMNTEAFF.

The V call is TRBV5-1, the J call TRBJ2-3, with TRBD2 identical over 9 bases. The CDR3 covers 16 residues. Germline CDR1 reads SGHRS; CDR2 reads YFSETQ. The V segment lost 2 bases and the J segment 2 bases; nucleotides outside the gene matches: 6. The CDR3, as DNA: TGCGCCAGCAGCTTAATTAGCGGGAGTTTCACAGATACGCAGTATTTT. This sequence encodes CASSLISGSFTDTQYF. The whole variable domain, filled in from reference TRBV5-1 and TRBJ2-3, reads KAGVTQTPRYLIKTRGQQVTLSCSPISGHRSVSWYQQTPGQGLQFLFEYFSETQRNKGNFPGRFSGRQFSNSRSEMNVSTLELGDSALYLCASSLISGSFTDTQYFGPGTRLTVL.

This clonotype showed up just a few times. This chain links TRBV5-1 with TRBJ2-5; the D gene is possibly TRBD1 (6 bases). V was cut by 4 bases and J by 5 bases, with 21 bases left in between. The CDR3 has 16 amino acids. Germline V lookup: CDR1 SGHRS, CDR2 YFSETQ. CDR3 sequence (DNA): TGCGCCAGCAGCCGGACCCCGACAGGTGAAGCGGAGACCCAGTACTTC. Protein sequence: CASSRTPTGEAETQYF.

This clonotype was found many times. The rearrangement links TRBV20-1 to TRBJ1-1; TRBD1 matches 8 bases. Germline V gene sequence: CDR1 DFQATT, CDR2 SNEGSKA (reference sequence). The CDR3 loop spans 15 amino acids. V shed 3 bases, J shed 6 bases, and the junction held 12 bases outside the gene matches. This chain's CDR3 is CSASVAGGRYPEAFF. The CDR3 DNA sequence: TGCAGTGCTAGTGTGGCAGGGGGCAGGTACCCTGAAGCTTTCTTT.

In this sample, this clonotype turned up a few times. The rearrangement joins TRBV20-1 to TRBJ2-5; TRBD2 might be the D (6 bases). Per germline, CDR1 DFQATT and CDR2 SNEGSKA (reference sequence). Between the trimmed V and J ends, which lost 2 bases and 5 bases, there was a span of 9 bases. There are 12 residues in the CDR3. CDR3 amino acids: CSARLTSETQYF. The CDR3, as DNA: TGCAGTGCTAGATTGACTAGTGAGACCCAGTACTTC.

This clonotype has just a few counts. J is TRBJ2-5 and V is TRBV28; D is perhaps TRBD1 or TRBD2 (7 bases each). The germline CDR1 and CDR2 sequences are MDHEN and SYDVKM. The V end was cut by 4 bases, the J end by 2 bases, with 20 bases between. This CDR3 has 17 amino acids. CDR3 sequence: CASSSLGGGGRQETQYF. The CDR3 bases are TGTGCCAGCAGTTCACTGGGAGGGGGCGGGAGACAAGAGACCCAGTACTTC.

This clonotype has only a few counts. The chain joins TRBV19 to TRBJ1-4; D is ambiguous. Trimming stripped 6 bases from V and 8 bases from J, with 16 bases between. This CDR3 has 14 amino acids. Germline V gene data show CDR1 as LNHDA and CDR2 as SQIVND (reference sequence). CDR3 sequence: CASRRTGLGEKLFF. The CDR3 DNA reads TGTGCCAGTAGGCGAACCGGTCTGGGGGAAAAACTGTTTTTT.

This sequence joins TRBV28 and TRBJ1-4; D gene unclear. The CDR3 totals 10 residues. V shed 6 bases and J shed 8 bases, with 4 bases lying between them. Germline CDR1 and CDR2: MDHEN and SYDVKM. The CDR3, as DNA: TGTGCCAGCAGAAAGGAAAAACTGTTTTTT. It codes for CASRKEKLFF.

The chain couples TRBV6-5 to TRBJ2-7; D uncertain. Germline CDR1 MNHEY, CDR2 SVGAGI. The length of the CDR3 is 11 residues. V was trimmed by 4 bases and J by 6 bases, leaving 7 bases between them. Here the CDR3 reads CASSSLFEQYF. The CDR3 nucleotides are TGTGCCAGCAGTTCCCTTTTCGAGCAGTACTTC.

Comments on this clonotype: A read error is possible here, since a much larger clone lies one base away. The chain carries TRBV5-4 and TRBJ2-1; the match to TRBD2 covers 9 bases. Looked up from germline, CDR1 is SGHNT and CDR2 is YYREEE (reference sequence). Trimming at V came to 4 bases and at J to 1 base, leaving 12 bases not matched to a gene. The CDR3 length is 18 residues. CDR3 loop: CASSLGLARGRSYNEQFF. The CDR3 coding sequence is TGTGCCAGCAGCCTAGGACTAGCGAGAGGGCGTTCCTACAATGAGCAGTTCTTC.

This clonotype turned up a few times. This chain connects TRBV5-1 to TRBJ2-7; D is unresolved. The CDR3 has 14 residues. Germline loops: CDR1 SGHRS, CDR2 YFSETQ. Trimming pared 2 bases from V and 1 base from J, leaving 10 bases between. CDR3 region: CASSFASRSYEQYF. In DNA form, the CDR3 reads TGCGCCAGCAGCTTCGCGTCCCGATCCTACGAGCAGTACTTC. The full variable domain, its missing parts supplied by reference TRBV5-1 and TRBJ2-7, is KAGVTQTPRYLIKTRGQQVTLSCSPISGHRSVSWYQQTPGQGLQFLFEYFSETQRNKGNFPGRFSGRQFSNSRSEMNVSTLELGDSALYLCASSFASRSYEQYFGPGTRLTVT.

This chain uses TRBV6-1 with TRBJ2-4; no definite D call. The CDR3 is 15 residues long. V dropped 6 bases and J dropped 0 bases, with 12 bases sitting between them. Looked up from germline, CDR1 is MNHNS and CDR2 is SASEGT. CDR3 sequence (DNA): TGTGCCAGCAGCCGGTCCGGTCTAGCCAAAAACATTCAGTACTTC. Its protein product is CASSRSGLAKNIQYF.

This clonotype turned up a few times. This chain joins TRBV10-3 and TRBJ2-1, with D hard to call. Trimming left V 4 bases short and J 7 bases short, with 5 bases between. The CDR3 totals 11 residues. Germline loops: CDR1 ENHRY, CDR2 SYGVKD. The CDR3 bases are TGTGCCATCAGTGGGGTTAATGAGCAGTTCTTC. Its protein is CAISGVNEQFF.

The gene calls are TRBV6-5 and TRBJ2-7; TRBD1 matches 7 bases. From germline, CDR1 is MNHEY and CDR2 SVGAGI. J gave up 6 bases and V 8 bases, and 4 bases lay outside the gene matches. This CDR3 has 11 residues. CDR3: CASSRGFEQYF. DNA for the CDR3: TGTGCCAGCTCCAGGGGGTTCGAGCAGTACTTC.

A few counts support this clonotype. V gene TRBV24-1 combines with J gene TRBJ2-6; D gene ambiguous. Deletions cut 7 bases from V and 0 bases from J, with 3 bases between. In germline, CDR1 is KGHDR, CDR2 SFDVKD. The length of the CDR3 is 13 residues. The CDR3 nucleotides are TGTGCCACCAGGGACTCTGGGGCCAACGTCCTGACTTTC. It translates to CATRDSGANVLTF.

Many counts were recorded for this clonotype. The chain carries TRBV4-2 and TRBJ2-7; TRBD2 matches 12 bases. Germline lookup yields CDR1 LGHNA and CDR2 YNFKEQ. The CDR3 length is 15 residues. Trimming at V came to 0 bases and at J to 4 bases, leaving 1 base not matched to a gene. CDR3 coding DNA: TGTGCCAGCAGCCAAGAACTAGCGGGAGGTTACGAGCAGTACTTC. Its translation: CASSQELAGGYEQYF.

The chain's CDR3 is CASSYSGSDVQLLSNQPQHF. DNA of the CDR3: TGTGCCAGCAGTTACTCGGGTTCGGACGTCCAGCTTTTAAGCAATCAGCCCCAGCATTTT. The chain combines TRBV6-6 with TRBJ1-5; no definite D call. Between the trimmed V and J ends, which lost 0 bases and 1 base, there was a span of 22 bases. Germline CDR1 MNHNY, CDR2 SVGAGI (reference sequence). This CDR3 has 20 amino acids.

This clonotype was found a few times. The chain employs TRBV20-1 and TRBJ2-3, with D possibly being TRBD2 (6 bases). Between the trimmed V and J ends, which lost 1 base and 0 bases, there was a span of 11 bases. Germline V gene sequence: CDR1 DFQATT, CDR2 SNEGSKA (reference sequence). The CDR3 has 15 amino acids. The CDR3 reads CSARVDGGSTDTQYF. Here the CDR3 DNA reads TGCAGTGCTAGAGTAGACGGGGGTAGCACAGATACGCAGTATTTT.

Many counts were recorded for this clonotype. This chain links TRBV5-1 with TRBJ2-5, with D maybe TRBD1 (5 bases). Germline lookup yields CDR1 SGHRS and CDR2 YFSETQ. The CDR3 has 14 residues. V gave up 1 base and J gave up 4 bases, with 11 bases separating them. CDR3 nucleotides: TGCGCCAGCAGCTTGCGGGCAGGGTCAGAGACCCAGTACTTC. Protein: CASSLRAGSETQYF.

The chain carries TRBV20-1 and TRBJ2-7; 7 bases align to TRBD2. The CDR3 consists of 14 residues. Germline CDR1 and CDR2: DFQATT and SNEGSKA (reference sequence). The junction had 5 bases not matched to a gene; V was cut back by 1 base and J by 2 bases. Written as DNA, the CDR3 is TGCAGTGCTAGAGTTCCTAGCGGCACCTACGAGCAGTACTTC. Translating it yields CSARVPSGTYEQYF.

This rearrangement joins TRBV6-6 to TRBJ2-1; D may be TRBD2 (5 bases). This CDR3 spans 14 amino acids. Trimming removed 2 bases at V and 7 bases at J, with 12 bases between. CDR1 and CDR2 from the germline V gene are MNHNY and SVGAGI (reference sequence). CDR3 amino acids: CASSYPDGVNEQFF. The CDR3 bases are TGTGCCAGCAGTTACCCGGACGGGGTTAATGAGCAGTTCTTC.

This clonotype was observed a few times. This chain joins TRBV12-3 or TRBV12-4 and TRBJ1-2; D is undetermined. The CDR3 is made up of 13 amino acids. Trimming removed 3 bases at V and 4 bases at J, with 9 bases between. In DNA form, the CDR3 reads TGTGCCAGCAGTTTTCCACGGAGCTATGGCTACACCTTC. As protein: CASSFPRSYGYTF.

This chain connects TRBV7-2 to TRBJ2-5; D gene unclear. The CDR3 is made up of 14 amino acids. In germline, CDR1 is SGHTA, CDR2 FQGNSA. Deletions cut 1 base from V and 2 bases from J, with 8 bases between. The CDR3 DNA reads as TGTGCCAGCAGCTTAGGGTCGGTACAAGAGACCCAGTACTTC. Residues: CASSLGSVQETQYF.

The rearrangement joins TRBV7-2 to TRBJ1-3; D is ambiguous. Germline CDR1 and CDR2: SGHTA and FQGNSA. The CDR3 totals 13 residues. Trimming removed 5 bases at V and 3 bases at J, with 8 bases between. In DNA, the CDR3 is TGTGCCAGCAGCCTCCTGGGTGGAAACACCATATATTTT. This codes for CASSLLGGNTIYF.

The sample holds a few counts of this clonotype. This chain connects TRBV6-1 to TRBJ2-7, with 10 nucleotides matching TRBD2. The CDR3 covers 16 residues. V lost 1 base to trimming and J lost 9 bases; unmatched junction nucleotides: 12. CDR1 and CDR2 from the germline V gene are MNHNS and SASEGT. The CDR3 sequence: CASSEVASGRVGGQYF. The CDR3 bases are TGTGCCAGCAGTGAAGTTGCCAGCGGGAGGGTAGGGGGGCAGTACTTC.

This clonotype has more than one count but fewer than ten. V usage is TRBV29-1 and J usage is TRBJ2-2; TRBD1 matches at 7 bases. CDR1 is SQVTM, CDR2 ANQGSEA, per germline. The ends lost 6 bases at V and 1 base at J; junction bases unmatched: 2. The CDR3 has 13 amino acids. CDR3 sequence: CSVGQLNTGELFF. DNA for the CDR3: TGCAGCGTGGGACAGTTGAACACCGGGGAGCTGTTTTTT.

The chain employs TRBV5-1 and TRBJ2-1; D perhaps matches TRBD1 (5 bases). V lost 2 bases and J lost 1, with 10 bases in between. This CDR3 has 15 residues. Germline V gene data show CDR1 as SGHRS and CDR2 as YFSETQ. In DNA form, the CDR3 reads TGCGCCAGCAGCTTCCGACAGTCATCCTACAATGAGCAGTTCTTC. Translating gives CASSFRQSSYNEQFF.

The J gene is TRBJ1-1, the V gene TRBV28; maybe TRBD1 (5 bases). Trimming shortened V by 11 bases and J by 8 bases, and 15 bases separated the two germline ends. Germline loops: CDR1 MDHEN, CDR2 SYDVKM. The length of the CDR3 is 11 residues. CDR3 residues: CAGGTLLEAFF. In DNA form, the CDR3 reads TGTGCCGGTGGGACCCTACTAGAAGCTTTCTTT.

This chain's CDR3 is CAWSVLGPTGYEQYF. CDR3 sequence (DNA): TGTGCCTGGAGTGTATTGGGACCAACAGGGTACGAGCAGTACTTC. The rearrangement joins TRBV30 to TRBJ2-7; perhaps TRBD1 as D (6 bases). Germline loops: CDR1 GTSNPN, CDR2 SVGIG (reference sequence). There are 15 residues in the CDR3. With 0 bases removed from V and 4 bases from J, the gap between germline ends came to 16 bases. Drawing the rest from reference TRBV30 and TRBJ2-7, the complete variable domain is SQTIHQWPATLVQPVGSPLSLECTVEGTSNPNLYWYRQAAGRGLQLLFYSVGIGQISSEVPQNLSASRPQDRQFILSSKKLLLSDSGFYLCAWSVLGPTGYEQYFGPGTRLTVT.